These 8 T cell receptor beta chains originate from one sample sequenced in a study of PD-1 blockade in classical Hodgkin lymphoma (dated by TCRdb to 2018 to 2020). What the time point label conveys for this sample: cycle 2 day 1 (C2D1) of nivolumab. Every trial patient had relapsed following autologous stem cell transplantation, and prior brentuximab vedotin exposure was what differed among cohorts A, B and C. Receptor libraries were prepared by the immunoSEQ multiplex PCR assay. Not all clones reach the TCRdb copy of this immuneACCESS table, which keeps in-frame sequences only. Checked studies attribute under half of the gap to unresolved V genes and leave the rest unexplained. Recorded for this sample are about 40,000 clones; about 70% of them occurred a single time. Clones ranked in the top ten supply 12% to 15% of the sample. This material consisted of peripheral blood mononuclear cells (PBMCs), taken before the second cycle of nivolumab. The receptors were gathered from a human donor with classical Hodgkin lymphoma.

This chain connects TRBV10-3 to TRBJ1-2, with D hard to call. This CDR3 is built from 13 residues. Germline lookup yields CDR1 ENHRY and CDR2 SYGVKD. V gave up 4 bases and J gave up 5 bases, with 11 bases separating them. The CDR3 coding sequence is TGTGCCATCAGTGCCGAGTTTAGGTATGGCTACACCTTC. This codes for CAISAEFRYGYTF.

The genes are TRBV19 and TRBJ2-3, with no clear D. Germline values: CDR1 LNHDA, CDR2 SQIVND (reference sequence). The CDR3 has 12 amino acids. Trimming left V 8 bases short and J 2 bases short, with 8 bases between. The chain's CDR3 is CASLGVTDTQYF. In DNA form, the CDR3 reads TGTGCCAGTCTCGGAGTCACAGATACGCAGTATTTT.

The rearrangement links TRBV7-3 to TRBJ1-2; D is unclear. CDR1 is SGHTA and CDR2 is FQGTGA in the germline V gene. This CDR3 is 15 amino acids long. V was cut by 2 bases and J by 7 bases, with 17 bases left in between. The CDR3 region is CASSLDVTNRRGYTF. The CDR3 region has the DNA TGTGCCAGCAGCTTAGATGTCACCAATAGACGTGGCTACACCTTC.

This sequence joins TRBV9 and TRBJ2-1; TRBD2 matches 13 bases. Germline CDR1 and CDR2: SGDLS and YYNGEE. After removal of 4 bases from V and 7 bases from J, the junction contained 8 bases not matched to a gene. The CDR3 is made up of 16 amino acids. The CDR3 here is CASSPQGLAGRNEQFF. CDR3 sequence (DNA): TGTGCCAGCAGCCCCCAGGGACTAGCGGGGAGGAATGAGCAGTTCTTC.

The chain links TRBV4-2 to TRBJ2-7; D is perhaps TRBD2 (5 bases). CDR3 length: 16 amino acids. Trimming stripped 0 bases from V and 2 bases from J, with 14 bases between. Germline assignment: CDR1 LGHNA and CDR2 YNFKEQ. The CDR3 spells CASSQDPLAGTYEQYF. In DNA, the CDR3 is TGTGCCAGCAGCCAAGACCCCCTGGCGGGTACCTACGAGCAGTACTTC.

The chain recombines TRBV7-2 with TRBJ1-5, with 8 positions matching TRBD1. The length of the CDR3 is 14 residues. CDR1 and CDR2 from the germline V gene are SGHTA and FQGNSA. V lost 3 bases and J lost 6; bases outside the gene matches: 4. The CDR3 DNA follows: TGTGCCAGCAGCTTTGACAGGGGAGGTCAGCCCCAGCATTTT. It yields the protein CASSFDRGGQPQHF.

In this sample, this clone turned up a few times. The CDR3 bases are TGTGCCAGCAGCTTAGTCGGCGGGAGCTCCTACGAGCAGTACTTC. The encoded protein is CASSLVGGSSYEQYF. The gene calls are TRBV7-2 and TRBJ2-7; 7 nucleotides line up with TRBD2. V lost 1 base, J lost 0 bases, and 3 bases stayed unmatched. This CDR3 contains 15 residues. The germline V gene encodes CDR1 SGHTA and CDR2 FQGNSA.

The gene calls are TRBV18 and TRBJ1-2; TRBD1 matches 9 bases. CDR1 is KGHSH and CDR2 is LQKENI in the germline V gene. The CDR3 totals 14 residues. Trimming removed 6 bases from V and 0 bases from J; junction bases left unmatched: 2. This chain's CDR3 is CASSDRGSNYGYTF. Here the CDR3 DNA reads TGTGCCAGCTCGGACAGGGGCTCTAACTATGGCTACACCTTC. Full variable domain (remainder filled in from reference TRBV18 and TRBJ1-2): NAGVMQNPRHLVRRRGQEARLRCSPMKGHSHVYWYRQLPEEGLKFMVYLQKENIIDESGMPKERFSAEFPKEGPSILRIQQVVRGDSAAYFCASSDRGSNYGYTFGSGTRLTVV.